The 7 T cell receptor beta chains below were found in one sample sequenced in a study of post-analysis software for immune sequencing data. Whole-study results and caveats: About 5 TRBV segments (TRBV5-6, TRBV5-1 and TRBV20-1 among them) occurred more frequently in patients than in controls.

TCR beta cDNA libraries had unique molecular identifiers. TCRdb re-derived calls from the PCR reads in MiXCR, one entry per CDR3 protein. In the table there are almost 700,000 distinct CDR3 sequences, roughly three fifths of which are singletons. The antigens for these receptors are not known. Sequenced material: blood. The receptors were sampled from a girl aged 2 to 10 with multiple sclerosis.

DNA for the CDR3: TGTGCCAGCGCACTAGCGGGAGGGTACCAAGAGACCCAGTACTTC. Amino acid sequence: CASALAGGYQETQYF. The V gene is TRBV6-5, the J gene TRBJ2-5, with 13 nucleotides matching TRBD2. V lost 8 bases and J lost 0; bases outside the gene matches: 3. Germline loops: CDR1 MNHEY, CDR2 SVGAGI. The CDR3 has 15 residues.

This clonotype was counted a few times. The V gene is TRBV7-2, the J gene TRBJ1-5; 11 nucleotides agree with TRBD1. The germline gives CDR1 SGHTA, CDR2 FQGNSA. The CDR3 consists of 17 residues. The J segment lost 2 bases and the V segment lost 4 bases, leaving 7 bases of the junction unmatched. CDR3 nucleotide sequence: TGTGCCAGCAGCTCCAAGGACAGGGGGCCTGGCAATCAGCCCCAGCATTTT. Translated, it gives CASSSKDRGPGNQPQHF. Supplemented by reference TRBV7-2 and TRBJ1-5, the full variable domain reads GAGVSQSPSNKVTEKGKDVELRCDPISGHTALYWYRQSLGQGLEFLIYFQGNSAPDKSGLPSDRFSAERTGGSVSTLTIQRTQQEDSAVYLCASSSKDRGPGNQPQHFGDGTRLSIL.

This clonotype came up a few times. The chain couples TRBV7-2 to TRBJ2-7; possibly TRBD2 for D (6 bases). This CDR3 comprises 16 residues. Trimming left V 8 bases short and J 2 bases short, with 22 bases between. Germline-derived CDR1 and CDR2 are SGHTA and FQGNSA. The CDR3 DNA sequence: TGTGCCAGCTACCTGCCCGCGGGACCCCAACCCTACGAGCAGTACTTC. As protein: CASYLPAGPQPYEQYF.

This chain uses TRBV20-1 with TRBJ2-7, with 8 bases lining up with TRBD2. From germline, CDR1 is DFQATT and CDR2 SNEGSKA (reference sequence). The trim removed 5 bases at V and 2 bases at J, leaving 8 bases unmatched. The CDR3 spans 14 residues. CDR3 amino acids: CSADTSGAPYEQYF. CDR3 DNA sequence: TGCAGTGCTGACACTAGCGGAGCTCCCTACGAGCAGTACTTC.

This clonotype has a handful of counts. CDR3 DNA sequence: TGTGCCAGCAGCCCCGAAGGACCCGGTACGGATGGGGCCAACGTCCTGACTTTC. Translating it yields CASSPEGPGTDGANVLTF. This chain uses TRBV6-2 or TRBV6-3 with TRBJ2-6; no clear D gene. Trimming shortened V by 6 bases and J by 3 bases, and 21 bases separated the two germline ends. The CDR3 contains 18 residues. Germline CDR1 is MNHEY and CDR2 is SVGEGT.

The CDR3, as DNA: TGTGCCAGCAGCTTCCACATTCAGGGCTACGAGCAGTACTTC. Protein: CASSFHIQGYEQYF. The V and J genes are TRBV7-2 and TRBJ2-7; the D gene is possibly TRBD1 (5 bases). This CDR3 region has 14 residues. Germline V gene lookup returns CDR1 SGHTA and CDR2 FQGNSA. V was clipped by 3 bases and J by 3 bases, with 12 bases between them.

The rearrangement uses TRBV29-1 and TRBJ2-1; 10 nucleotides line up with TRBD2. J was trimmed by 0 bases and V by 3 bases; bases with no gene match: 5. Germline V gives CDR1 SQVTM, CDR2 ANQGSEA. There are 16 residues in the CDR3. The CDR3 bases are TGCAGCGTTGAGTCGGCTAGCGGGGGCTCCTACAATGAGCAGTTCTTC. This encodes CSVESASGGSYNEQFF.